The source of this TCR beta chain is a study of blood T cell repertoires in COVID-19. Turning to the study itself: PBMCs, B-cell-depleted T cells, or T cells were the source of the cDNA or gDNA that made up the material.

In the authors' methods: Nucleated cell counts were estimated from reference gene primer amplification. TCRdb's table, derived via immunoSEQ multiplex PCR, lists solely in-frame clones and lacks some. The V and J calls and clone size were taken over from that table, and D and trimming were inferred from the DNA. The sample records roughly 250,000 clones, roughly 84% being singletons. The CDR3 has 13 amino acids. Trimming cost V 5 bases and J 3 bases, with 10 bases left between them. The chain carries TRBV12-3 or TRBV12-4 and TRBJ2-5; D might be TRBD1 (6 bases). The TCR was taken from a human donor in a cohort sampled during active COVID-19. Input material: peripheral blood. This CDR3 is CASSPDRKETQYF. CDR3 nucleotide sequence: TGTGCCAGCAGTCCCGACAGGAAAGAGACCCAGTACTTC.